Each of the 22 T cell receptor beta chains below was sequenced from the same sample in a study of T cells in Graves' hyperthyroidism and ophthalmopathy. TCR beta CDR3 region amplification was performed from RNA transcripts. The study used the HTBI primer set for a first-round RT-PCR of the TCR CDR3. Using its own MiXCR run on the multiplex PCR reads, TCRdb lists one record per CDR3 protein. The sample comprises roughly 400,000 distinct CDR3 sequences, more than 12% of which are singletons, and over 25% rests with the top ten. Sequencing was performed on blood. The receptors come from a man in his fifties or sixties with Graves' ophthalmopathy.

In this sample, this clonotype turned up many times. The gene calls are TRBV29-1 and TRBJ2-3; D may correspond to TRBD1 or TRBD2 (5 bases each). The length of the CDR3 is 14 residues. V lost 7 bases to trimming and J lost 1 base, with 15 bases between them. Germline V gene data show CDR1 as SQVTM and CDR2 as ANQGSEA. The CDR3 sequence is CSAGRGDRTDTQYF. CDR3 nucleotide sequence: TGCAGCGCCGGTAGGGGAGATCGCACAGATACGCAGTATTTT.

Of note for this clonotype: Being one base from a much bigger clone, this may be a read error. This chain joins TRBV30 and TRBJ1-5, with D perhaps matching TRBD1 (5 bases). V was cut by 4 bases and J by 9 bases, with 16 bases left in between. Looked up from germline, CDR1 is GTSNPN and CDR2 is SVGIG (reference sequence). There are 13 residues in the CDR3. CDR3 coding DNA: TGTGCCTGGATTGTAGGCCTCCAGGGGCCCCAGCATTTT. Amino acid sequence: CAWIVGLQGPQHF. The whole variable domain, filled in from reference TRBV30 and TRBJ1-5, reads SQTIHQWPATLVQPVGSPLSLECTVEGTSNPNLYWYRQAAGRGLQLLFYSVGIGQISSEVPQNLSASRPQDRQFILSSKKLLLSDSGFYLCAWIVGLQGPQHFGDGTRLSIL.

This clonotype was recorded many times. The chain uses TRBV7-2 and TRBJ2-7; 8 bases line up with TRBD2. In germline, CDR1 is SGHTA, CDR2 FQGNSA. The CDR3 is made up of 15 amino acids. V shed 5 bases, J shed 2 bases, and the junction held 8 bases outside the gene matches. The CDR3 DNA reads TGTGCCAGCAGCCCTAGACTAGCGATGACCTACGAGCAGTACTTC. This gives the protein CASSPRLAMTYEQYF. Using reference TRBV7-2 and TRBJ2-7 for the parts outside the CDR3, the full variable domain is GAGVSQSPSNKVTEKGKDVELRCDPISGHTALYWYRQSLGQGLEFLIYFQGNSAPDKSGLPSDRFSAERTGGSVSTLTIQRTQQEDSAVYLCASSPRLAMTYEQYFGPGTRLTVT.

This clonotype was observed many times. The chain is built from TRBV30 and TRBJ1-4; TRBD1 might be the D (5 bases). The V gene's germline CDR1 is GTSNPN and CDR2 SVGIG (reference sequence). V lost 0 bases and J 8 bases, leaving 13 bases between the germline ends. The CDR3 contains 14 residues. In DNA, the CDR3 is TGTGCCTGGAGTGTAATGGGGGTCGGAGAAAAACTGTTTTTT. Translation gives CAWSVMGVGEKLFF.

The CDR3 bases are TGCAGTGCTAGTTCAGGGCCAGAGACCCAGTACTTC. It translates to CSASSGPETQYF. V usage is TRBV20-1 and J usage is TRBJ2-5; a weak D match, TRBD1 (5 bases). The CDR3 contains 12 residues. CDR1 DFQATT and CDR2 SNEGSKA come from the germline V gene (reference sequence). V gave up 3 bases and J gave up 4 bases, with 9 bases separating them.

The chain carries TRBV30 and TRBJ2-1; TRBD2 agrees at 9 bases. This CDR3 contains 14 residues. Germline CDR1 and CDR2: GTSNPN and SVGIG (reference sequence). With V trimmed by 4 bases and J by 16 bases, 17 bases remained unmatched. The CDR3 protein is CAWNPPGGRALRFF. The DNA for the CDR3 is TGTGCCTGGAACCCCCCGGGCGGGAGGGCCTTGAGATTCTTC.

This clonotype has a handful of counts. The chain recombines TRBV29-1 with TRBJ2-7; perhaps TRBD2 as D (7 bases). This CDR3 has 15 residues. Trimming took 0 bases from V and 0 from J, leaving 12 bases between them. Germline V gives CDR1 SQVTM, CDR2 ANQGSEA. The CDR3 here is CSVEEVGGLSYEQYF. For the CDR3, the DNA is TGCAGCGTTGAAGAAGTCGGGGGGCTCTCCTACGAGCAGTACTTC.

Ten or more counts support this clonotype. The gene calls are TRBV6-1 and TRBJ2-1; D could derive from TRBD1 or TRBD2 (5 bases each). CDR3 size: 17 residues. The V end was cut by 3 bases, the J end by 0 bases, with 15 bases between. Germline V gives CDR1 MNHNS, CDR2 SASEGT. The CDR3 nucleotides read TGTGCCAGCAGTGAGAGGAAGGGACCGAGCTCCTACAATGAGCAGTTCTTC. Translating it yields CASSERKGPSSYNEQFF.

This clonotype was counted many times. The chain recombines TRBV7-9 with TRBJ2-1; 7 bases line up with TRBD2. CDR1 is SEHNR, CDR2 FQNEAQ, per germline (reference sequence). The V segment lost 1 base and the J segment 8 bases; nucleotides outside the gene matches: 8. This CDR3 contains 15 residues. CDR3 loop: CASSLDLGLGDEQFF. CDR3 in DNA: TGTGCCAGCAGCTTAGACTTAGGACTAGGGGATGAGCAGTTCTTC.

The chain links TRBV7-2 to TRBJ1-1, with a tentative D call TRBD1 (6 bases). The CDR3 is 14 residues long. Trimming removed 5 bases at V and 1 base at J, with 11 bases between. CDR1 is SGHTA and CDR2 is FQGNSA in the germline V gene. The CDR3 coding sequence is TGTGCCAGCAGCAGCCGACAGGAGAACACTGAAGCTTTCTTT. Amino acid sequence: CASSSRQENTEAFF.

The sample holds a few counts of this clonotype. The CDR3 spells CASSPGFGAFF. In nucleotides, the CDR3 is TGTGCCAGCAGCCCCGGTTTCGGGGCTTTCTTT. The chain has TRBV7-9 and TRBJ1-1; no clear D. Germline lookup yields CDR1 SEHNR and CDR2 FQNEAQ (reference sequence). The length of the CDR3 is 11 residues. V lost 5 bases to trimming and J lost 11 bases, with 12 bases between them.

The sample holds many counts of this clonotype. The genes are TRBV2 and TRBJ1-5; D remains unclear. CDR1 is SNHLY, CDR2 FYNNEI, per germline. V lost 1 base and J lost 5, with 12 bases in between. The CDR3 has 15 amino acids. The CDR3 reads CASSEGFLPDQPQHF. The CDR3 region has the DNA TGTGCCAGCAGTGAAGGCTTTCTTCCCGATCAGCCCCAGCATTTT.

This clonotype showed up many times. This rearrangement joins TRBV18 to TRBJ2-1; D is undetermined. Germline CDR1 reads KGHSH; CDR2 reads LQKENI. This CDR3 region has 15 residues. V lost 0 bases to trimming and J lost 3 bases, with 9 bases between them. The CDR3 loop is CASSPPSLGYNEQFF. CDR3 sequence (DNA): TGTGCCAGCTCACCACCCAGTCTAGGCTACAATGAGCAGTTCTTC. Combining the CDR3 with reference TRBV18 and TRBJ2-1 gives the whole variable domain NAGVMQNPRHLVRRRGQEARLRCSPMKGHSHVYWYRQLPEEGLKFMVYLQKENIIDESGMPKERFSAEFPKEGPSILRIQQVVRGDSAAYFCASSPPSLGYNEQFFGPGTRLTVL.

This clonotype has at least ten counts. This chain's CDR3 is CSTRLLGYNEQFF. The CDR3 coding sequence is TGCAGCACAAGATTATTGGGTTACAATGAGCAGTTCTTC. The rearrangement joins TRBV29-1 to TRBJ2-1; D remains unclear. The CDR3 sequence is 13 residues long. Looked up from germline, CDR1 is SQVTM and CDR2 is ANQGSEA. Trimming removed 8 bases from V and 4 bases from J, with 15 bases in between.

This clonotype was seen ten or more times. The V and J genes are TRBV7-6 and TRBJ2-5; TRBD1 agrees at 9 bases. Per the germline V gene, CDR1 is SGHVS and CDR2 is FNYEAQ. J lost 5 bases, V lost 5 bases, and 9 bases had no gene match. CDR3 length: 15 residues. CDR3 sequence reads: CASSVTGGGPETQYF. The CDR3 DNA reads TGTGCCAGCAGCGTCACAGGGGGCGGGCCGGAGACCCAGTACTTC.

This clonotype was recorded at least ten times. J is TRBJ2-5 and V is TRBV6-1; D gene unclear. Germline assignment: CDR1 MNHNS and CDR2 SASEGT. V was cut by 8 bases and J by 3 bases, with 13 bases left in between. The CDR3 length is 13 residues. DNA of the CDR3: TGTGCCAGCGGGCTGGGTGTAGAAGAGACCCAGTACTTC. Translating gives CASGLGVEETQYF.

This clonotype was recorded many times. The rearrangement links TRBV2 to TRBJ2-1; D is perhaps TRBD2 (5 bases). The germline V gene encodes CDR1 SNHLY and CDR2 FYNNEI. With 4 bases removed from V and 3 bases from J, the gap between germline ends came to 13 bases. The CDR3 length is 15 residues. CDR3 sequence (DNA): TGTGCCAGCAGTGGGCGGCAGGACTTCTACAATGAGCAGTTCTTC. Amino acid sequence: CASSGRQDFYNEQFF.

This clonotype turned up a few times. The V gene is TRBV10-2, the J gene TRBJ1-1, with D uncertain. Germline CDR1 and CDR2: WSHSY and SAAADI. Trimming shortened V by 8 bases and J by 0 bases, and 13 bases separated the two germline ends. This CDR3 spans 14 amino acids. CDR3 DNA: TGCGCCAGCCGACCGGAGGAAATGAACACTGAAGCTTTCTTT. Translating it yields CASRPEEMNTEAFF.

The gene calls are TRBV30 and TRBJ2-1; no firm D call. The CDR3 contains 15 residues. Germline V CDR1 and CDR2: GTSNPN, SVGIG (reference sequence). The V end was cut by 0 bases, the J end by 5 bases, with 14 bases between. This CDR3 is CAWSVHISINNEQFF. CDR3 DNA sequence: TGTGCCTGGAGTGTACATATTAGTATCAACAATGAGCAGTTCTTC.

This clonotype was detected a few times. The V call is TRBV7-9, the J call TRBJ2-3; 8 nucleotides line up with TRBD2. Germline assignment: CDR1 SEHNR and CDR2 FQNEAQ (reference sequence). The CDR3 totals 14 residues. With 5 bases clipped from V and 6 bases from J, the junction kept 7 bases outside the gene matches. CDR3 bases: TGTGCCAGCAGCCCCGGACTAGCCGCCGATACGCAGTATTTT. Translating gives CASSPGLAADTQYF. The whole variable domain, remainder taken from reference TRBV7-9 and TRBJ2-3, is DTGVSQNPRHKITKRGQNVTFRCDPISEHNRLYWYRQTLGQGPEFLTYFQNEAQLEKSRLLSDRFSAERPKGSFSTLEIQRTEQGDSAMYLCASSPGLAADTQYFGPGTRLTVL.

The sample holds many counts of this clonotype. This chain connects TRBV20-1 to TRBJ2-1, with 7 nucleotides matching TRBD1. Germline CDR1 and CDR2: DFQATT and SNEGSKA (reference sequence). This CDR3 spans 16 amino acids. The J segment lost 8 bases and the V segment lost 5 bases, leaving 18 bases of the junction unmatched. CDR3 loop: CSAGRYRGSGIDEQFF. CDR3 in DNA: TGCAGTGCTGGAAGATACAGGGGATCGGGAATTGATGAGCAGTTCTTC.

This clonotype was seen ten or more times. The chain links TRBV6-1 to TRBJ1-5; D ambiguous. Trimming took off 2 bases at V and 4 bases at J, with 18 bases between the two ends. Germline V gene sequence: CDR1 MNHNS, CDR2 SASEGT. The CDR3 loop spans 17 amino acids. CDR3 region: CASSEIVFQDGNQPQHF. The CDR3 region has the DNA TGTGCCAGCAGTGAAATCGTCTTTCAGGATGGGAATCAGCCCCAGCATTTT.